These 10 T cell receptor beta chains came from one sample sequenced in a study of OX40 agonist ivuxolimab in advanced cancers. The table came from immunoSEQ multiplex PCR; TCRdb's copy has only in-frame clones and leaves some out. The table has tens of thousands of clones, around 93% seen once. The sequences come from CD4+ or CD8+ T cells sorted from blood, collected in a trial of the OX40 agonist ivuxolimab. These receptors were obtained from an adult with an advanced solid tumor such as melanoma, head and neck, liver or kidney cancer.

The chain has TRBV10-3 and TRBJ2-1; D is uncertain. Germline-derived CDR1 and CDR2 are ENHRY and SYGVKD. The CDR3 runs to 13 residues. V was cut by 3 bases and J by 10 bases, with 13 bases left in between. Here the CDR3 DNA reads TGTGCCATCAGTGATCAAGCCCCGAGGGAGCAGTTCTTC. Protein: CAISDQAPREQFF.

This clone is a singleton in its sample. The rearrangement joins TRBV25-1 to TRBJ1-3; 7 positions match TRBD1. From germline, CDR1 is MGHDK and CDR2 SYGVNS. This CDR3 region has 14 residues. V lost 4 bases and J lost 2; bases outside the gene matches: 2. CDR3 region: CASSGTGAGNTIYF. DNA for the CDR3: TGTGCCAGCAGTGGAACAGGGGCTGGAAACACCATATATTTT.

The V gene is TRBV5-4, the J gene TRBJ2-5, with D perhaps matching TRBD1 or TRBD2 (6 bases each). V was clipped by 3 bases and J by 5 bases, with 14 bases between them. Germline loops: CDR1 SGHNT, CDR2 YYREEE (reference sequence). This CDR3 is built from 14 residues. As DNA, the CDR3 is TGTGCCAGCAGCTCCAACCTAGGGGGGGAGACCCAGTACTTC. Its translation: CASSSNLGGETQYF.

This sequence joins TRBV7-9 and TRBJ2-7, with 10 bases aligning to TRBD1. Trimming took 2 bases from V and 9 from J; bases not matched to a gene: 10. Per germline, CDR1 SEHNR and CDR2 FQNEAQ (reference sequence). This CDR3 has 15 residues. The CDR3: CASSLLGQGTSGQYF. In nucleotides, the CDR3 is TGTGCCAGCAGCTTATTGGGACAGGGGACCTCGGGGCAGTACTTC.

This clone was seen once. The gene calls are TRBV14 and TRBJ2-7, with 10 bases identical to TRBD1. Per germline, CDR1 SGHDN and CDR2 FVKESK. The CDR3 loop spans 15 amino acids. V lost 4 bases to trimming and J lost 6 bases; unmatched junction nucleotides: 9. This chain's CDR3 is CASSPRQGAFAEQYF. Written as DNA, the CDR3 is TGTGCCAGCAGCCCCCGACAGGGGGCGTTTGCCGAGCAGTACTTC.

This CDR3 is CASSPTSGTSSYEQYF. For the CDR3, the DNA is TGTGCCAGCAGCCCTACTAGCGGGACTAGCTCCTACGAGCAGTACTTC. V gene TRBV7-9 combines with J gene TRBJ2-7, with TRBD2 matching over 10 bases. Germline V lookup: CDR1 SEHNR, CDR2 FQNEAQ (reference sequence). The CDR3 runs 16 residues. With 5 bases clipped from V and 0 bases from J, the junction kept 7 bases outside the gene matches. Looking up the rest from reference TRBV7-9 and TRBJ2-7 gives the full variable domain: DTGVSQNPRHKITKRGQNVTFRCDPISEHNRLYWYRQTLGQGPEFLTYFQNEAQLEKSRLLSDRFSAERPKGSFSTLEIQRTEQGDSAMYLCASSPTSGTSSYEQYFGPGTRLTVT.

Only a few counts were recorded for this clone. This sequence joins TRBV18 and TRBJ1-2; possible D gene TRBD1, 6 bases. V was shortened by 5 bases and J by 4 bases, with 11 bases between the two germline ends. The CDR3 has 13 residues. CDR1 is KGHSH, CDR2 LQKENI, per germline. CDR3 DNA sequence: TGTGCCAGCTCAACAGGGACGGGCTATGGCTACACCTTC. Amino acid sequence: CASSTGTGYGYTF.

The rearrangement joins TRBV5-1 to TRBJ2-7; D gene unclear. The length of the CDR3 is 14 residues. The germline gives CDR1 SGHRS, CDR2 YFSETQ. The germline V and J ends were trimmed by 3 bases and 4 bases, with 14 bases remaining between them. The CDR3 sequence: CASSSYMGQYEQYF. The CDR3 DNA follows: TGCGCCAGCAGCTCCTACATGGGCCAATACGAGCAGTACTTC.

The CDR3, as DNA: TGCGCCAGCAGCCATCCCCGGGACAGTTCCCCCGGGGAGCTGTTTTTT. Translation: CASSHPRDSSPGELFF. The chain links TRBV4-1 to TRBJ2-2; 7 bases fit TRBD1. Looked up from germline, CDR1 is MGHRA and CDR2 is YSYEKL. CDR3 size: 16 residues. With 3 bases clipped from V and 6 bases from J, the junction kept 10 bases outside the gene matches.

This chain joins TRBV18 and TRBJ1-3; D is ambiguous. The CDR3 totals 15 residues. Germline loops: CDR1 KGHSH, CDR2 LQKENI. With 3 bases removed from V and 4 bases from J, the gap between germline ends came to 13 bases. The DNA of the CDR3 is TGTGCCAGCTCACCGGCCACCTCAGGAGGAAACACCATATATTTT. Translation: CASSPATSGGNTIYF.